This TCR beta chain was documented in a study of regulatory T cells in long-lasting Graves disease. In the study overall: Patients with new Graves' disease had used antithyroid drugs below 3 months.

Sequencing libraries for TCR beta were prepared with iRepertoire HTBI primers and Arm-PCR of CDR3 regions. TCRdb analysed the multiplex PCR reads with MiXCR anew, one entry per CDR3 protein. The repertoire includes around 480,000 distinct CDR3 sequences, roughly 16% of them detected once, and over 9% sits in the top ten. With respect to this clonotype: Its antigen remains unidentified.

Time point described: newly diagnosed GD, antithyroid drugs for less than 3 months. PBMC-derived RNA was used for the TCR library. Study findings and constraints: Newly diagnosed disease favored TRBV20-1 and TRBJ2-1 over persistent disease.

V gave up 0 bases and J gave up 0 bases; unmatched junction bases: 2. The germline V gene has CDR1 SGHRS and CDR2 YFSETQ. The CDR3 extends over 16 amino acids. In addition, the sample was reused for a study of T cells in Graves' hyperthyroidism and ophthalmopathy. That study reports: First-round RT-PCR with HTBI primers amplified the TCR CDR3 region. Most clonotypes expanded in the thyroid (above 0.001) were also present in blood.

The material sequenced was peripheral blood mononuclear cells (PBMCs), taken at new diagnosis, from a patient treated with antithyroid drugs. The TCR was taken from a man in his forties or fifties with Graves disease. The chain links TRBV5-1 to TRBJ2-7; 11 bases agree with TRBD2. Here the CDR3 DNA reads TGCGCCAGCAGCTTGGTAGCGGGAGGGGGCTCCTACGAGCAGTACTTC. Its translation: CASSLVAGGGSYEQYF.